The 23 T cell receptor beta chains listed next were all sequenced from one sample in a study of shared clonotypes between healthy human individuals. The method was immunoSEQ multiplex PCR; TCRdb's version includes in-frame clones alone and lacks a portion of them. The data contain roughly 2.5 million clones, more than 90% of them singletons. Sequenced material: naive CD4+ T cells sorted from blood. Indicated subset: CD45RA+ positively selected. The receptors were gathered from a man in his late teens or twenties in good health.

The rearrangement joins TRBV27 to TRBJ2-5; D gene unclear. The CDR3 is 14 residues long. Per the germline V gene, CDR1 is MNHEY and CDR2 is SMNVEV (reference sequence). Deletions cut 2 bases from V and 0 bases from J, with 7 bases between. The CDR3 loop reads CASSLGRYQETQYF. The DNA of the CDR3 is TGTGCCAGCAGTTTAGGACGCTACCAAGAGACCCAGTACTTC.

This clone was seen only once. The V and J genes are TRBV11-2 and TRBJ1-1; D is perhaps TRBD1 (5 bases). The V and J ends lost 1 base and 7 bases respectively, with 13 bases between them. This CDR3 has 14 amino acids. In germline, CDR1 is SGHAT, CDR2 FQNNGV. This CDR3 is CASSLGGALGEAFF. Here the CDR3 DNA reads TGTGCCAGCAGCTTAGGAGGGGCTCTAGGTGAAGCTTTCTTT.

Worth noting for this clone: Other DNA sequences from this sample encode an identical CDR3 as well. This chain uses TRBV5-4 with TRBJ2-6; no firm D call. Between the trimmed V and J ends, which lost 0 bases and 4 bases, there was a span of 8 bases. This CDR3 comprises 15 residues. Germline V gene lookup returns CDR1 SGHNT and CDR2 YYREEE (reference sequence). The CDR3 DNA reads as TGTGCCAGCAGCTTGGGGGGTCTCGGGGCCAACGTCCTGACTTTC. Translation gives CASSLGGLGANVLTF.

The chain recombines TRBV5-4 with TRBJ2-5; D gene ambiguous. V was trimmed by 1 base and J by 2 bases, leaving 6 bases between them. This CDR3 contains 13 residues. Germline V CDR1 and CDR2: SGHNT, YYREEE (reference sequence). CDR3 residues: CASSLPQQETQYF. CDR3 nucleotide sequence: TGTGCCAGCAGCTTGCCCCAGCAAGAGACCCAGTACTTC.

In its sample, this clone was seen a few times. The chain links TRBV28 to TRBJ1-5, with no clear D. The CDR3 is 11 residues long. Trimming removed 7 bases from V and 10 bases from J, with 11 bases in between. The germline V gene has CDR1 MDHEN and CDR2 SYDVKM. The CDR3 region is CASILEDPQHF. CDR3 bases: TGTGCCAGCATCCTGGAGGATCCCCAGCATTTT.

A word on this clone: This same CDR3 is encoded by further DNA sequences in the sample. The V gene is TRBV11-2, the J gene TRBJ2-5, with D unresolved. Trimming shortened V by 4 bases and J by 4 bases, and 4 bases separated the two germline ends. The CDR3 is 11 amino acids. Germline V gene lookup returns CDR1 SGHAT and CDR2 FQNNGV. CDR3 in DNA: TGTGCCAGCAGCTCCGCAGAGACCCAGTACTTC. Translated: CASSSAETQYF. Full variable domain (rest looked up from reference TRBV11-2 and TRBJ2-5): EAGVAQSPRYKIIEKRQSVAFWCNPISGHATLYWYQQILGQGPKLLIQFQNNGVVDDSQLPKDRFSAERLKGVDSTLKIQPAKLEDSAVYLCASSSAETQYFGPGTRLLVL.

J is TRBJ2-2 and V is TRBV5-6; TRBD2 is a possible D gene (6 bases). This CDR3 contains 14 residues. Germline CDR1 is SGHDT and CDR2 is YYEEEE. With 4 bases removed from V and 2 bases from J, the gap between germline ends came to 9 bases. Written as DNA, the CDR3 is TGTGCCAGCAGCGGGGGACTTAACACCGGGGAGCTGTTTTTT. It translates to CASSGGLNTGELFF.

V is TRBV11-2 and J is TRBJ2-3; TRBD2 matches at 12 bases. V gave up 1 base and J gave up 0 bases; unmatched junction bases: 5. Germline assignment: CDR1 SGHAT and CDR2 FQNNGV. The CDR3 loop spans 18 amino acids. The DNA of the CDR3 is TGTGCCAGCAGCTTAGGACTAGCGGGAGTCTATAGCACAGATACGCAGTATTTT. It translates to CASSLGLAGVYSTDTQYF. The full variable domain, completed using reference TRBV11-2 and TRBJ2-3, is EAGVAQSPRYKIIEKRQSVAFWCNPISGHATLYWYQQILGQGPKLLIQFQNNGVVDDSQLPKDRFSAERLKGVDSTLKIQPAKLEDSAVYLCASSLGLAGVYSTDTQYFGPGTRLTVL.

The rearrangement uses TRBV10-2 and TRBJ2-5; D is perhaps TRBD2 (5 bases). CDR1 is WSHSY, CDR2 SAAADI, per germline. This CDR3 region has 14 residues. V lost 3 bases to trimming and J lost 1 base, with 9 bases between them. CDR3 sequence reads: CASSDPSSQETQYF. In nucleotides, the CDR3 is TGCGCCAGCAGTGATCCTAGCAGCCAAGAGACCCAGTACTTC.

The chain combines TRBV6-5 with TRBJ2-5; TRBD2 aligns across 8 bases. Germline trimming cut 0 bases from V and 0 bases from J; bases unmatched to any gene: 3. CDR1 and CDR2 from the germline V gene are MNHEY and SVGAGI. This CDR3 has 16 amino acids. The CDR3 loop reads CASSYSLAENQETQYF. The CDR3 DNA is TGTGCCAGCAGTTACTCACTAGCGGAAAACCAAGAGACCCAGTACTTC.

The J gene is TRBJ2-1, the V gene TRBV28; possible D gene TRBD2, 6 bases. Trimming left V 2 bases short and J 4 bases short, with 12 bases between. Germline V gives CDR1 MDHEN, CDR2 SYDVKM. The CDR3 runs 15 residues. CDR3: CASSLSSGPYNEQFF. The CDR3 DNA sequence: TGTGCCAGCAGTTTAAGTAGCGGACCTTACAATGAGCAGTTCTTC.

V is TRBV5-5 and J is TRBJ1-1; no clear D gene. The V end was cut by 3 bases, the J end by 4 bases, with 7 bases between. The germline V gene encodes CDR1 SGHKS and CDR2 YYEKEE (reference sequence). This CDR3 has 12 residues. CDR3 protein: CASSSSGTEAFF. Here the CDR3 DNA reads TGTGCCAGCAGCTCGTCCGGCACTGAAGCTTTCTTT.

This chain links TRBV5-4 with TRBJ1-2, with 9 bases matching TRBD1. The ends lost 3 bases at V and 6 bases at J; junction bases unmatched: 9. Germline V gene lookup returns CDR1 SGHNT and CDR2 YYREEE (reference sequence). The CDR3 covers 15 residues. CDR3 protein: CASSSGQGLIHGYTF. The CDR3, as DNA: TGTGCCAGCAGCTCTGGACAGGGGTTAATTCATGGCTACACCTTC.

The chain is built from TRBV18 and TRBJ1-2; TRBD1 might be the D (5 bases). Trimming removed 6 bases at V and 2 bases at J, with 16 bases between. Per germline, CDR1 KGHSH and CDR2 LQKENI. The length of the CDR3 is 15 residues. CDR3 residues: CASSPGRGPNYGYTF. Written as DNA, the CDR3 is TGTGCCAGCTCGCCTGGGAGGGGACCCAACTATGGCTACACCTTC.

In regard to this clone: Other nucleotide sequences from this sample produce the same CDR3. This sequence joins TRBV19 and TRBJ2-3, with 8 bases fitting TRBD2. After removal of 4 bases from V and 0 bases from J, the junction contained 3 bases not matched to a gene. In germline, CDR1 is LNHDA, CDR2 SQIVND (reference sequence). This CDR3 comprises 15 residues. The CDR3 DNA reads as TGTGCCAGTAGTACTACTAGCGGTAGCACAGATACGCAGTATTTT. Protein product: CASSTTSGSTDTQYF.

The chain joins TRBV7-8 to TRBJ2-1, with 9 nucleotides matching TRBD2. This CDR3 is built from 16 residues. V shed 3 bases and J 0 bases; nucleotides not matched to a gene: 3. From germline, CDR1 is SGHVS and CDR2 FQNEAQ. CDR3 bases: TGTGCCAGCAGCTTCGAGCGGGGGGCCTCCTACAATGAGCAGTTCTTC. This encodes CASSFERGASYNEQFF.

V and J are TRBV6-1 and TRBJ2-3, with 14 bases fitting TRBD2. CDR1 and CDR2 (germline): MNHNS, SASEGT. J was trimmed by 5 bases and V by 4 bases; bases with no gene match: 11. The length of the CDR3 is 18 residues. The CDR3 sequence: CASSVFKGLAGDLDTQYF. The CDR3 DNA is TGTGCCAGCAGTGTGTTCAAGGGACTAGCGGGAGACTTAGATACGCAGTATTTT.

The chain links TRBV2 to TRBJ2-5, with TRBD1 as a possible D gene (5 bases). V was cut by 5 bases and J by 4 bases, with 11 bases left in between. Germline CDR1 reads SNHLY; CDR2 reads FYNNEI. The CDR3 runs 13 residues. CDR3 nucleotide sequence: TGTGCCAGCAGTACGGCAGGGCGAGAGACCCAGTACTTC. This translates into CASSTAGRETQYF.

This clone was detected only once. Different DNA sequences within this sample yield the same CDR3. The chain couples TRBV11-3 to TRBJ2-3; D possibly corresponds to TRBD2 (5 bases). The CDR3 covers 15 residues. The V end was cut by 5 bases, the J end by 1 base, with 13 bases between. The germline gives CDR1 SGHNT, CDR2 YENEEA. The CDR3 loop reads CASSLGSGGTDTQYF. CDR3 in DNA: TGTGCCAGCAGCCTGGGGAGTGGGGGCACAGATACGCAGTATTTT.

The rearrangement links TRBV5-1 to TRBJ2-2; no clear D gene. Trimming pared 4 bases from V and 2 bases from J, leaving 9 bases between. CDR1 and CDR2 (germline): SGHRS, YFSETQ. The CDR3 is made up of 14 amino acids. CDR3 in amino acids: CASSVVANTGELFF. The CDR3 DNA sequence: TGCGCCAGCAGCGTCGTTGCTAACACCGGGGAGCTGTTTTTT.

V and J are TRBV6-6 and TRBJ2-5, with D perhaps TRBD2 (5 bases). The V end was cut by 6 bases, the J end by 2 bases, with 13 bases between. The CDR3 is 14 amino acids. Germline V lookup: CDR1 MNHNY, CDR2 SVGAGI (reference sequence). Here the CDR3 reads CASRRGLAQETQYF. DNA for the CDR3: TGTGCCAGCAGGAGAGGACTGGCACAAGAGACCCAGTACTTC.

This chain uses TRBV19 with TRBJ2-5; 8 positions agree with TRBD1. Unmatched junction bases numbered 3, after V lost 4 bases and J lost 5 bases. This CDR3 spans 13 amino acids. Germline V lookup: CDR1 LNHDA, CDR2 SQIVND (reference sequence). CDR3 sequence: CASSTGGMETQYF. For the CDR3, the DNA is TGTGCCAGTAGTACAGGGGGCATGGAGACCCAGTACTTC.

This clone has a single count. The V and J genes are TRBV18 and TRBJ1-1; the D gene is possibly TRBD1 (5 bases). There are 13 residues in the CDR3. Trimming cost V 4 bases and J 1 base, with 7 bases left between them. Germline CDR1 is KGHSH and CDR2 is LQKENI. CDR3 loop: CASSRDQNTEAFF. DNA for the CDR3: TGTGCCAGCTCACGGGACCAGAACACTGAAGCTTTCTTT.